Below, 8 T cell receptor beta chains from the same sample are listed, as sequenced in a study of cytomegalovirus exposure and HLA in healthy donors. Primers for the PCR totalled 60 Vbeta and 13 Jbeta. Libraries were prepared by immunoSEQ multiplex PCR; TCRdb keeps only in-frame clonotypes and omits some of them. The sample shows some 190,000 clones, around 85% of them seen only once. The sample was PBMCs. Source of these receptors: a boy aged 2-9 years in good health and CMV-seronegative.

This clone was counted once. CDR3 in amino acids: CASRSTSGRAYEQYF. The CDR3 region has the DNA TGTGCCAGCAGGTCGACTAGCGGGAGGGCCTACGAGCAGTACTTC. The chain links TRBV7-2 to TRBJ2-7, with 14 bases fitting TRBD2. The CDR3 spans 15 residues. With V trimmed by 6 bases and J by 2 bases, 3 bases remained unmatched. Germline CDR1 and CDR2: SGHTA and FQGNSA.

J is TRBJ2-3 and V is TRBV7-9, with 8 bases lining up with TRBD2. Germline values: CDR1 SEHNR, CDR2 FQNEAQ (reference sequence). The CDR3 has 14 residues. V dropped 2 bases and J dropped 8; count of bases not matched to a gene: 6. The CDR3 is CASSLPREGPTQYF. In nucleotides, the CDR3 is TGTGCCAGCAGCTTACCCCGGGAGGGCCCTACGCAGTATTTT.

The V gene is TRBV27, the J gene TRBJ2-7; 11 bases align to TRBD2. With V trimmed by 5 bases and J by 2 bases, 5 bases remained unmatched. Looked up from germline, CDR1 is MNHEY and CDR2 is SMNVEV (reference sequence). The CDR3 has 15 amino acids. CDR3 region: CASSVYSGRAYEQYF. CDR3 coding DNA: TGTGCCAGCAGTGTATATAGCGGGAGGGCCTACGAGCAGTACTTC.

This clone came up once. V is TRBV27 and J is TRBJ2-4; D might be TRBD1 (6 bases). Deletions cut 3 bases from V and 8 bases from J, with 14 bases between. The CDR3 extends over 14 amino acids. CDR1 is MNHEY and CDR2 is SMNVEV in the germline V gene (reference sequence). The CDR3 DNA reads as TGTGCCAGCAGTTTTAGACAGGTTGGGGACATTCAGTACTTC. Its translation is CASSFRQVGDIQYF.

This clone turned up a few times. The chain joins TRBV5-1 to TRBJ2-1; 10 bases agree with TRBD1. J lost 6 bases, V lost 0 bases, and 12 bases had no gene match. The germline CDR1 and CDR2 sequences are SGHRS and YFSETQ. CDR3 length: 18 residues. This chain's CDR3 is CASSLATTDRGPFNEQFF. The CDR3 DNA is TGCGCCAGCAGCTTGGCCACAACAGACAGGGGGCCCTTCAATGAGCAGTTCTTC.

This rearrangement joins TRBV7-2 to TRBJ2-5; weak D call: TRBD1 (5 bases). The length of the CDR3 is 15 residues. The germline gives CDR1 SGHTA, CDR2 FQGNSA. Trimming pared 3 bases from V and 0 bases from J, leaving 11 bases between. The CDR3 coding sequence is TGTGCCAGCAGCTTGGACACCTCGTACCAAGAGACCCAGTACTTC. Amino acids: CASSLDTSYQETQYF.

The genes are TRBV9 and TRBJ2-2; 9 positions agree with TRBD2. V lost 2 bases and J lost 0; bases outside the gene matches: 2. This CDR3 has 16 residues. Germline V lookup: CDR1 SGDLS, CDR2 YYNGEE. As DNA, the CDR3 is TGTGCCAGCAGCGTTTTAGCGGGGGCGAACACCGGGGAGCTGTTTTTT. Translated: CASSVLAGANTGELFF.

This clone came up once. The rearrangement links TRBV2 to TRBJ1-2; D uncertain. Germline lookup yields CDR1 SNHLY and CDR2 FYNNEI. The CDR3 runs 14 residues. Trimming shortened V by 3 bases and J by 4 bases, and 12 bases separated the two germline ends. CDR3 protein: CASSEPGNGYGYTF. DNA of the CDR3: TGTGCCAGCAGTGAGCCCGGGAACGGCTATGGCTACACCTTC.